The sequence of this T cell receptor beta chain was determined in a study of T cell repertoires in cytomegalovirus infection (dated by TCRdb to between 2018 and 2020). With respect to the entire study: Alongside well-studied HLA-B-restricted epitopes, the peptide stimulations were aimed at recently identified HLA-C-restricted CMV epitopes, whose presentation resists viral immunomodulation. Donor HLA type was relevant to the analysis, as public TCR beta signatures indicated carriage of CMV infection together with the matching HLA type.

Regarding this clonotype: Its antigen remains undetermined. One base away there is no much larger clone; base qualities are not given.

The instrument given in TCRdb is Illumina HiSeq 1500. Using fastp trimming at Q25 and MiXCR clonotype assembly, TCRdb reanalyzed the public sequencing data and kept in-frame beta chains. Each entry is one CDR3 protein sequence, shown with its most common DNA and genes. The sample yields 900,000 to 950,000 distinct CDR3 sequences; roughly 30% were counted once. Around 15% of the sample rests with the top ten. The study at large found these results: The ex vivo response was dominated by HLA-C-restricted CMV-specific TCR beta clonotypes, which also provided the single most frequent clonotype in two of eight donors. Carriers of CMV infection plus the relevant HLA type were discriminated by the cumulative frequency of public TCR beta family members in the study cohort and in an independent approximately 350-donor cohort.

V loses 2 bases, J loses 8 bases, and the germline ends lie 19 bases apart. Taken from the germline V gene, the CDR1 and CDR2 loops are SGHVS and FNYEAQ. From its cysteine to its phenylalanine, the CDR3 spans 17 amino acids. This entry keeps only the CDR3 DNA: 51 bases, framed from base 1. What this sample's treatment or condition label stands for: in vitro stimulation with specific CMV peptide epitopes to enrich CMV-specific T cells. The sequences come from cultured CD8+ T cells from PBMCs, collected from culture after CMV antigen stimulation. This sequence uses TRBV7-6 and TRBJ1-6; TRBD1 might be the D gene, on 5 matching bases. The TCR was taken from a human donor in good health (CMV status not recorded). Some clones in this sample may be carry-over from other donors' samples. The DNA is TGTGCCAGCAGCTTAAGGCGGCAGGGCGAGAGACATTCACCCCTCCACTTT. Its translation is CASSLRRQGERHSPLHF.